A single sample gave rise to the 8 T cell receptor beta chains below, sequenced in a study of blood T cell repertoires in COVID-19. TCRdb keeps only in-frame clones here, not all; method: immunoSEQ multiplex PCR. The sample consists of about 280,000 clones, about 86% of them appearing once. Sequencing was performed on peripheral blood. Receptor source: a woman aged 25 to 39 who had recovered from COVID-19.

This chain connects TRBV5-1 to TRBJ1-2; 8 bases agree with TRBD1. V lost 4 bases, J lost 1 base, and 3 bases stayed unmatched. The CDR3 covers 14 residues. The germline V gene has CDR1 SGHRS and CDR2 YFSETQ. The CDR3: CASSRTGLNYGYTF. The CDR3 DNA follows: TGCGCCAGCAGCCGGACAGGGCTTAACTATGGCTACACCTTC.

V gene TRBV10-3 combines with J gene TRBJ1-1; a weak D match, TRBD1 (5 bases). Per the germline V gene, CDR1 is ENHRY and CDR2 is SYGVKD. This CDR3 is 12 amino acids long. The V end lost 2 bases, the J end lost 8 bases, and 9 bases lay between the germline ends. In nucleotides, the CDR3 is TGTGCCATCAGTGAGGACAGCCTAGAAGCTTTCTTT. Its translation: CAISEDSLEAFF.

The gene calls are TRBV18 and TRBJ2-3, with TRBD2 matching over 11 bases. The ends lost 3 bases at V and 2 bases at J; junction bases unmatched: 4. The CDR3 consists of 16 residues. Germline V gene lookup returns CDR1 KGHSH and CDR2 LQKENI. CDR3 in amino acids: CASSPGTSGITDTQYF. The DNA for the CDR3 is TGTGCCAGCTCACCTGGGACTAGCGGTATCACAGATACGCAGTATTTT.

This chain joins TRBV29-1 and TRBJ1-2, with 9 nucleotides matching TRBD1. Per the germline V gene, CDR1 is SQVTM and CDR2 is ANQGSEA. The CDR3 extends over 14 amino acids. V trimming: 7 bases; J trimming: 3 bases; junction bases outside the gene matches: 9. In nucleotides, the CDR3 is TGCAGCGCTGGGACAGGGCCCCCTCACTATGGCTACACCTTC. This sequence encodes CSAGTGPPHYGYTF.

The chain combines TRBV27 with TRBJ1-2; unclear D gene. Deletions cut 2 bases from V and 2 bases from J, with 9 bases between. CDR3 length: 14 amino acids. CDR1 and CDR2 (germline): MNHEY, SMNVEV (reference sequence). This chain's CDR3 is CASSLSGSNYGYTF. DNA of the CDR3: TGTGCCAGCAGTTTAAGCGGCAGCAACTATGGCTACACCTTC.

This clone was counted once. The J gene is TRBJ2-2, the V gene TRBV7-3; D is possibly TRBD2 (6 bases). Germline values: CDR1 SGHTA, CDR2 FQGTGA. The CDR3 has 14 residues. V lost 2 bases to trimming and J lost 6 bases, with 10 bases between them. CDR3 sequence (DNA): TGTGCCAGCAGCTTAGCGGGACCGTCCGGGGAGCTGTTTTTT. Its translation: CASSLAGPSGELFF.

This clone appeared a few times. The chain carries TRBV15 and TRBJ1-1; no clear D gene. The CDR3 length is 14 residues. V gave up 5 bases and J gave up 4 bases, with 14 bases separating them. Per the germline V gene, CDR1 is LNHNV and CDR2 is YYDKDF (reference sequence). The CDR3 sequence is CATSPPEGSTEAFF. The DNA of the CDR3 is TGTGCCACCAGCCCCCCCGAGGGAAGCACTGAAGCTTTCTTT.

In its sample, this clone was seen once. V gene TRBV11-2 combines with J gene TRBJ2-1; 9 nucleotides line up with TRBD2. Germline V gene lookup returns CDR1 SGHAT and CDR2 FQNNGV. The V segment lost 4 bases and the J segment 7 bases; nucleotides outside the gene matches: 14. The CDR3 is 17 amino acids. The CDR3 nucleotides read TGTGCCAGCAGCTCCGTTTCTGCGGGAGGGCGTCGGAATGAGCAGTTCTTC. Protein sequence: CASSSVSAGGRRNEQFF.